These 15 T cell receptor beta chains came from one sample sequenced in a study of blood T cell repertoires in COVID-19. Generated by immunoSEQ multiplex PCR, the TCRdb table keeps only in-frame clones and is missing some. The table has more than 95,000 clones, around nine tenths seen once. The specimen was peripheral blood. These receptor sequences come from a human donor in a cohort sampled during active COVID-19.

V usage is TRBV5-6 and J usage is TRBJ2-1; D is uncertain. V gave up 2 bases and J gave up 2 bases, with 8 bases separating them. This CDR3 contains 14 residues. Germline loops: CDR1 SGHDT, CDR2 YYEEEE. The CDR3 loop reads CASSFSVAYNEQFF. The CDR3 DNA follows: TGTGCCAGCAGCTTTTCGGTGGCCTACAATGAGCAGTTCTTC.

This rearrangement joins TRBV6-5 to TRBJ1-4; TRBD1 matches 7 bases. The V and J ends lost 5 bases and 7 bases, in that order; junction bases with no gene match: 10. Germline lookup yields CDR1 MNHEY and CDR2 SVGAGI. CDR3 length equals 15 residues. CDR3: CASSPIRGRVEKLFF. The CDR3 bases are TGTGCCAGCAGTCCCATAAGGGGGCGAGTTGAAAAACTGTTTTTT.

The V call is TRBV6-5, the J call TRBJ2-5, with TRBD2 matching over 12 bases. The CDR3 extends over 15 amino acids. Germline loops: CDR1 MNHEY, CDR2 SVGAGI. Trimming at V came to 6 bases and at J to 1 base, leaving 3 bases not matched to a gene. The CDR3 region is CASRQGLAGQETQYF. The CDR3 region has the DNA TGTGCCAGCAGACAGGGACTAGCGGGCCAAGAGACCCAGTACTTC.

The chain carries TRBV6-1 and TRBJ1-6, with unresolved D. This CDR3 is built from 13 residues. Per germline, CDR1 MNHNS and CDR2 SASEGT. V was shortened by 2 bases and J by 6 bases, with 5 bases between the two germline ends. CDR3 region: CASSELPNSPLHF. CDR3 DNA sequence: TGTGCCAGCAGTGAACTTCCTAATTCACCCCTCCACTTT.

This clone appeared a single time. The CDR3 sequence: CASGGTHYGNEQFF. CDR3 DNA: TGTGCCAGCGGCGGGACTCATTATGGTAATGAGCAGTTCTTC. V and J are TRBV14 and TRBJ2-1; D may be TRBD2 (6 bases). The CDR3 sequence is 14 residues long. Germline CDR1 and CDR2: SGHDN and FVKESK. Trimming removed 8 bases from V and 7 bases from J, with 18 bases in between.

The CDR3 nucleotides are TGCGCCAGCACCCCGGGACAGGGGCGAGAGCAGTACTTC. Protein sequence: CASTPGQGREQYF. The chain is built from TRBV10-2 and TRBJ2-7; TRBD1 matches at 10 bases. The germline CDR1 and CDR2 sequences are WSHSY and SAAADI. The CDR3 covers 13 residues. The V gene end was trimmed by 7 bases and the J gene end by 7 bases; junction bases not matched to a gene: 7.

Notes on this clone: Other DNA sequences in the sample encode the same CDR3. The CDR3 reads CASSFGGSYEQYF. CDR3 sequence (DNA): TGTGCCAGCAGCTTCGGTGGTTCCTACGAGCAGTACTTC. This chain connects TRBV5-5 to TRBJ2-7, with D uncertain. The CDR3 spans 13 residues. Trimming cost V 2 bases and J 1 base, with 7 bases left between them. CDR1 is SGHKS, CDR2 YYEKEE, per germline (reference sequence).

The rearrangement joins TRBV5-4 to TRBJ1-1; D may be TRBD1 (5 bases). Between the trimmed V and J ends, which lost 2 bases and 1 base, there was a span of 15 bases. Per germline, CDR1 SGHNT and CDR2 YYREEE (reference sequence). The CDR3 covers 16 residues. In DNA form, the CDR3 reads TGTGCCAGCAGCTTTGGACATCGATTGCGGAACACTGAAGCTTTCTTT. Its protein is CASSFGHRLRNTEAFF. Supplemented by reference TRBV5-4 and TRBJ1-1, the full variable domain reads ETGVTQSPTHLIKTRGQQVTLRCSSQSGHNTVSWYQQALGQGPQFIFQYYREEENGRGNFPPRFSGLQFPNYSSELNVNALELDDSALYLCASSFGHRLRNTEAFFGQGTRLTVV.

This clone has just one count. The V and J genes are TRBV25-1 and TRBJ1-1; perhaps TRBD1 as D (6 bases). V shed 10 bases and J shed 0 bases, with 9 bases lying between them. The CDR3 spans 12 residues. Germline loops: CDR1 MGHDK, CDR2 SYGVNS. The CDR3 region has the DNA TGTGCCACCCGGGACATGAACACTGAAGCTTTCTTT. It specifies CATRDMNTEAFF.

The chain combines TRBV5-6 with TRBJ1-1; D gene unclear. The CDR3 is 16 residues long. The ends were cut back, 4 bases at V and 1 base at J, with 17 bases in the middle. Germline-derived CDR1 and CDR2 are SGHDT and YYEEEE. The CDR3 DNA reads TGTGCCAGCAGCCCCCAGGTGGCCCCATGGAACACTGAAGCTTTCTTT. Encoded protein: CASSPQVAPWNTEAFF.

V and J are TRBV7-3 and TRBJ2-1, with D perhaps matching TRBD2 (6 bases). In germline, CDR1 is SGHTA, CDR2 FQGTGA. This CDR3 spans 14 amino acids. Trimming shortened V by 5 bases and J by 8 bases, and 16 bases separated the two germline ends. CDR3 nucleotides: TGTGCCAGCAGCCCTCACCCCACTAGCTATGAGCAGTTCTTC. The encoded protein is CASSPHPTSYEQFF.

This sequence joins TRBV5-5 and TRBJ1-1; D gene uncertain. The CDR3 is 15 residues long. CDR1 and CDR2 (germline): SGHKS, YYEKEE (reference sequence). V was clipped by 0 bases and J by 5 bases, with 14 bases between them. The CDR3 reads CASSLALSRITEAFF. The DNA for the CDR3 is TGTGCCAGCAGCTTGGCACTATCAAGGATAACTGAAGCTTTCTTT.

The chain carries TRBV7-2 and TRBJ2-5; TRBD1 matches 7 bases. The trim removed 4 bases at V and 6 bases at J, leaving 5 bases unmatched. The CDR3 totals 13 residues. Germline values: CDR1 SGHTA, CDR2 FQGNSA. The CDR3 region is CASSSGTAKTQYF. CDR3 sequence (DNA): TGTGCCAGCAGCTCAGGGACAGCGAAGACCCAGTACTTC. The whole variable domain, remainder taken from reference TRBV7-2 and TRBJ2-5, is GAGVSQSPSNKVTEKGKDVELRCDPISGHTALYWYRQSLGQGLEFLIYFQGNSAPDKSGLPSDRFSAERTGGSVSTLTIQRTQQEDSAVYLCASSSGTAKTQYFGPGTRLLVL.

V and J are TRBV19 and TRBJ2-7, with D possibly matching TRBD1 (5 bases). Trimming took off 3 bases at V and 6 bases at J, with 15 bases between the two ends. The CDR3 loop spans 14 amino acids. Per the germline V gene, CDR1 is LNHDA and CDR2 is SQIVND (reference sequence). As DNA, the CDR3 is TGTGCCAGTAGTATTTCCCAGGGTATTAGCGAGCAGTACTTC. It is translated as CASSISQGISEQYF.

V usage is TRBV6-6 and J usage is TRBJ2-1, with 12 nucleotides matching TRBD2. CDR3 length equals 14 residues. In germline, CDR1 is MNHNY, CDR2 SVGAGI (reference sequence). Unmatched junction bases numbered 9, after V lost 10 bases and J lost 8 bases. The CDR3 DNA sequence: TGTGCCACCAAACGGACTAGCGGGACGGATGAGCAGTTCTTC. As protein: CATKRTSGTDEQFF.